This TCR beta chain was recovered during a study of breast tumors, draining lymph nodes, adjacent tissues. Study-wide findings and caveats: Luminal-like breast cancer showed significantly greater tumor-nontumor repertoire similarity than basal-like breast cancer did. Findings are consistent with lymph node origin and intratumoral expansion of most tumor T cells. Compared with lymph nodes, tumors were less diverse; compared with nontumor tissue, more.

As concerns this clonotype: As yet, its antigen is unknown. A much larger clone is a single base away; this may be a read error.

Breast cancer patients provided tissue from their axillary draining lymph nodes. TCRdb processed the multiplex PCR reads anew with MiXCR; each CDR3 protein has one entry. The table lists under 300,000 distinct CDR3 sequences, approximately 36% of them singletons. Germline V gives CDR1 SGHRS, CDR2 YFSETQ. This CDR3 spans 14 amino acids. Trimming took 4 bases from V and 6 from J, leaving 13 bases between them. The specimen sequenced was axillary lymph node tissue. This receptor was obtained from a female donor with breast cancer. Some clones in this sample may be carry-over from other donors' samples. This chain links TRBV5-1 with TRBJ2-2; D may be TRBD2 (5 bases). This CDR3 reads CASSPTTIAGELFF. In DNA form, the CDR3 reads TGCGCCAGCAGCCCGACTACTATCGCCGGGGAGCTGTTTTTT.